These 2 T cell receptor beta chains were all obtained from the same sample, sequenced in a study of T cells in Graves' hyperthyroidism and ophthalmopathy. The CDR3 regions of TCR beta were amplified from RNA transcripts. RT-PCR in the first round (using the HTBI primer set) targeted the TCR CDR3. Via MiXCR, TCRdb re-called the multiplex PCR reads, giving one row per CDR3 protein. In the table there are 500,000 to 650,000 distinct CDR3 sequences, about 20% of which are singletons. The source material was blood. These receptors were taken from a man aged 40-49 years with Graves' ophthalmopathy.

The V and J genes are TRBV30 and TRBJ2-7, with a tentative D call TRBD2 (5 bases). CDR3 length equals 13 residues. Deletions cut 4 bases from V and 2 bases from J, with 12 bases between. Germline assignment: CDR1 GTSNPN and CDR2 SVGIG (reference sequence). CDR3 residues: CAWTDGNTYEQYF. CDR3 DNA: TGTGCCTGGACCGACGGGAACACCTACGAGCAGTACTTC.

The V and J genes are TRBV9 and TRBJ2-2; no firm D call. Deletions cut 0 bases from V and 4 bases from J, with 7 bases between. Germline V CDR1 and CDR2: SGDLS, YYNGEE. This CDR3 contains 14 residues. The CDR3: CASSVGAPTGELFF. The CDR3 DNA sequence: TGTGCCAGCAGCGTAGGGGCTCCCACCGGGGAGCTGTTTTTT.